This TCR beta chain was retrieved from a study of shared clonotypes between healthy human individuals. On the study more broadly: There were three CD4 naive, three CD4 memory, two CD8 naive and one CD8 memory plates per donor. The study's findings and limits: A few donors showed sharing of around 5% of naive CD4 clonotypes.

As originally analysed: Without quality scores, immunoSEQ junctional reads could not be filtered like full-length reads. The data were produced by immunoSEQ multiplex PCR, yet TCRdb's version contains in-frame clones alone and is incomplete. Clone size and the V and J calls come from that table; the DNA yielded D and trimming. The sample includes about 1,500,000 clones, 95% to 97% of them seen just once. Germline loops: CDR1 SNHLY, CDR2 FYNNEI. The CDR3 sequence is 17 residues long. The junction had 13 bases not matched to a gene; V was cut back by 6 bases and J by 4 bases. As for this clone: Antigen unknown.

Donors comprised only Caucasian adults living in Nashville, Tennessee. The source of this sequence is a man under 40 in good health. Sequenced material: naive CD4+ T cells sorted from blood. As to subset: CD45RA+ positively selected. V and J are TRBV2 and TRBJ1-4; TRBD1 matches 8 bases. The CDR3, as DNA: TGTGCCAGCAGGAAACAGGGGGTGTCAGGAATTAATGAAAAACTGTTTTTT. Translation: CASRKQGVSGINEKLFF.